These 26 T cell receptor beta chains were all obtained from the same sample, sequenced in a study of blood T cell repertoires in COVID-19. TCRdb's table, derived via immunoSEQ multiplex PCR, lists solely in-frame clones and lacks some. The sample includes some 270,000 clones, 75% to 90% of them seen just once. Sequencing was performed on peripheral blood. These TCRs come from a woman aged 40 to 50 who had recovered from COVID-19.

The J gene is TRBJ2-7, the V gene TRBV6-5; no clear D gene. V lost 6 bases and J 3 bases, leaving 9 bases between the germline ends. This CDR3 has 12 residues. Looked up from germline, CDR1 is MNHEY and CDR2 is SVGAGI. CDR3 protein: CASRSIYYEQYV. For the CDR3, the DNA is TGTGCCAGCAGATCGATCTACTACGAGCAGTACGTC.

The chain employs TRBV16 and TRBJ2-2; D may be TRBD2 (5 bases). This CDR3 region has 15 residues. The germline V gene has CDR1 KGHSY and CDR2 FQNENV. V lost 1 base and J 5 bases, leaving 11 bases between the germline ends. CDR3 DNA sequence: TGTGCCAGCAGCCAATTGGTGAGAGGGACCGGGGAGCTGTTTTTT. Protein product: CASSQLVRGTGELFF.

This sequence joins TRBV6-5 and TRBJ2-7; maybe TRBD1 (6 bases). V lost 9 bases to trimming and J lost 0 bases, with 12 bases between them. Germline CDR1 and CDR2: MNHEY and SVGAGI. CDR3 size: 13 residues. The CDR3 region is CASTRDNSYEQYF. DNA for the CDR3: TGTGCCAGTACCCGGGACAACTCCTACGAGCAGTACTTC.

Here the CDR3 DNA reads TGTGCCAGCAGTCCCGGGACTAGCGGCACAGATACGCAGTATTTT. Amino acid sequence: CASSPGTSGTDTQYF. The chain has TRBV28 and TRBJ2-3; 10 bases align to TRBD2. The germline V gene encodes CDR1 MDHEN and CDR2 SYDVKM. The V and J ends lost 5 bases and 1 base, in that order; junction bases with no gene match: 3. The CDR3 extends over 15 amino acids.

This sequence joins TRBV28 and TRBJ2-7, with 8 nucleotides matching TRBD2. V lost 5 bases, J lost 0 bases, and 9 bases stayed unmatched. This CDR3 contains 16 residues. CDR1 MDHEN and CDR2 SYDVKM come from the germline V gene. CDR3 sequence reads: CASSPRGSGSSYEQYV. The CDR3 nucleotides read TGTGCCAGCAGTCCCCGGGGGAGCGGGAGCTCCTACGAGCAGTACGTC.

This chain uses TRBV18 with TRBJ2-7; D is possibly TRBD1 (5 bases). In germline, CDR1 is KGHSH, CDR2 LQKENI. V was shortened by 5 bases and J by 2 bases, with 13 bases between the two germline ends. This CDR3 is 14 amino acids long. This chain's CDR3 is CASSVQQETYEQYF. The DNA for the CDR3 is TGTGCCAGCTCAGTGCAACAGGAAACCTACGAGCAGTACTTC.

This chain uses TRBV7-9 with TRBJ2-1; tentative D call: TRBD2 (6 bases). Germline lookup yields CDR1 SEHNR and CDR2 FQNEAQ (reference sequence). The CDR3 is 14 residues long. Trimming cost V 5 bases and J 0 bases, with 8 bases left between them. In DNA form, the CDR3 reads TGTGCCAGCAGCGGGGGGAGCTCCTACAATGAGCAGTTCTTC. Its protein product is CASSGGSSYNEQFF.

This chain links TRBV7-9 with TRBJ2-2; no definite D call. V was pared by 1 base and J by 5 bases, with 5 bases between. The length of the CDR3 is 13 residues. In germline, CDR1 is SEHNR, CDR2 FQNEAQ (reference sequence). CDR3 sequence (DNA): TGTGCCAGCAGCTTAGTGTCAACCGGGGAGCTGTTTTTT. Its translation is CASSLVSTGELFF.

The rearrangement links TRBV27 to TRBJ2-3, with D possibly TRBD2 on 5 matching bases. Trimming cost V 11 bases and J 7 bases, with 10 bases left between them. The V gene's germline CDR1 is MNHEY and CDR2 SMNVEV (reference sequence). This CDR3 region has 10 residues. The CDR3 nucleotides read TGTGCCTGCGGGCTATATACGCAGTATTTT. This encodes CACGLYTQYF.

This clone was found once. This chain connects TRBV6-2 or TRBV6-3 to TRBJ2-3; no reliable D call. Germline loops: CDR1 MNHEY, CDR2 SVGEGT. CDR3 length: 12 residues. V was clipped by 5 bases and J by 2 bases, with 5 bases between them. CDR3 sequence: CASSRATDTQYF. The CDR3 DNA sequence: TGTGCCAGCAGTCGAGCCACAGATACGCAGTATTTT.

The rearrangement joins TRBV7-2 to TRBJ1-1, with a weak D call TRBD1 (5 bases). This CDR3 has 17 residues. V lost 1 base and J lost 3, with 18 bases in between. Germline lookup yields CDR1 SGHTA and CDR2 FQGNSA. Written as DNA, the CDR3 is TGTGCCAGCAGCTTAGAGGTCGCAAGGGGCGCACACACTGAAGCTTTCTTT. It encodes CASSLEVARGAHTEAFF.

Only one count was recorded for this clone. The chain couples TRBV19 to TRBJ2-1; 11 bases fit TRBD2. The CDR3 totals 20 residues. CDR1 and CDR2 from the germline V gene are LNHDA and SQIVND (reference sequence). The V gene end was trimmed by 1 base and the J gene end by 2 bases; junction bases not matched to a gene: 13. The CDR3 spells CASSIARLAGGPRTYNEQFF. DNA for the CDR3: TGTGCCAGTAGTATAGCGCGGCTAGCGGGAGGTCCGCGAACCTACAATGAGCAGTTCTTC.

This sequence joins TRBV9 and TRBJ2-1, with a tentative D call TRBD1 (7 bases). V was shortened by 4 bases and J by 6 bases, with 20 bases between the two germline ends. The CDR3 runs to 16 residues. CDR1 is SGDLS and CDR2 is YYNGEE in the germline V gene. CDR3 sequence: CASSFTTGRLSNEQFF. CDR3 DNA sequence: TGTGCCAGCAGCTTTACGACAGGGAGGCTCTCCAATGAGCAGTTCTTC.

The chain carries TRBV5-4 and TRBJ2-5, with 7 bases matching TRBD2. The CDR3 extends over 16 amino acids. V lost 3 bases, J lost 5 bases, and 13 bases stayed unmatched. From germline, CDR1 is SGHNT and CDR2 YYREEE (reference sequence). DNA of the CDR3: TGTGCCAGCAGCTACACTGGACTAGTAAGCGGGGAGACCCAGTACTTC. This codes for CASSYTGLVSGETQYF.

This clone appeared a few times. The gene calls are TRBV19 and TRBJ2-3; 7 bases agree with TRBD1. There are 15 residues in the CDR3. V dropped 5 bases and J dropped 5; count of bases not matched to a gene: 10. Germline V gene sequence: CDR1 LNHDA, CDR2 SQIVND (reference sequence). This CDR3 is CASSAKQGYVDTQYF. The CDR3 region has the DNA TGTGCCAGTAGTGCAAAACAGGGGTACGTAGATACGCAGTATTTT.

The V gene is TRBV10-2, the J gene TRBJ1-6, with TRBD1 matching 9 bases. This CDR3 is 13 amino acids long. The junction had 7 bases not matched to a gene; V was cut back by 10 bases and J by 9 bases. Germline CDR1 and CDR2: WSHSY and SAAADI. The CDR3 loop is CATRQGVSSPLHF. The DNA of the CDR3 is TGCGCCACACGACAGGGGGTTAGTTCACCCCTCCACTTT.

The chain has TRBV6-5 and TRBJ1-2, with TRBD1 matching over 8 bases. Losses at the gene ends were 7 bases for V and 5 bases for J; bases not matched to a gene: 3. The CDR3 runs to 12 residues. CDR1 is MNHEY, CDR2 SVGAGI, per germline. The chain's CDR3 is CASTTGGYGYTF. CDR3 in DNA: TGTGCCAGCACCACAGGGGGATATGGCTACACCTTC.

This chain links TRBV2 with TRBJ1-2; possibly TRBD1 for D (6 bases). V dropped 4 bases and J dropped 7 bases, with 13 bases sitting between them. This CDR3 has 13 residues. CDR1 and CDR2 (germline): SNHLY, FYNNEI. The CDR3 nucleotides read TGTGCCAGCAGTGTTATAGGGGGTGCTGGCTACACCTTC. Translation: CASSVIGGAGYTF.

This chain uses TRBV21-1 with TRBJ2-2; the table's D gene call, TRBD2, was not cross checked with the DNA. TRBV21-1 is a recognized pseudogene. This CDR3 contains 14 residues. This CDR3 is CASSREGADGELFF. Here the CDR3 DNA reads TGTGCCAGCAGCAGGGAGGGAGCCGACGGGGAGCTGTTTTTT.

The J gene is TRBJ2-7, the V gene TRBV4-1; TRBD2 might be the D (6 bases). CDR3 length equals 16 residues. The V gene lost 0 bases and the J gene lost 2 bases, with 14 bases spanning the gap. Germline CDR1 reads MGHRA; CDR2 reads YSYEKL. The CDR3 DNA is TGCGCCAGCAGCCAAGATCGAGGAGGGGCAGCCTACGAGCAGTACTTC. Translation gives CASSQDRGGAAYEQYF.

J is TRBJ2-3 and V is TRBV7-8; weak D call: TRBD1 (6 bases). The V and J ends lost 1 base and 3 bases respectively, with 14 bases between them. The CDR3 is 16 amino acids. CDR1 and CDR2 from the germline V gene are SGHVS and FQNEAQ. The CDR3 here is CASSLEWGQGTDTQYF. The CDR3 coding sequence is TGTGCCAGCAGCTTAGAGTGGGGGCAGGGGACAGATACGCAGTATTTT. Supplemented by reference TRBV7-8 and TRBJ2-3, the full variable domain reads GAGVSQSPRYKVAKRGQDVALRCDPISGHVSLFWYQQALGQGPEFLTYFQNEAQLDKSGLPSDRFFAERPEGSVSTLKIQRTQQEDSAVYLCASSLEWGQGTDTQYFGPGTRLTVL.

The rearrangement uses TRBV5-8 and TRBJ2-5; TRBD1 is a possible D gene (5 bases). The length of the CDR3 is 17 residues. The germline V and J ends were trimmed by 0 bases and 2 bases, with 17 bases remaining between them. Germline V gives CDR1 SGHTS, CDR2 YDEGEE. The CDR3 reads CASSLAHSYRRQETQYF. The CDR3 region has the DNA TGTGCCAGCAGCTTGGCCCACTCTTACAGGCGGCAAGAGACCCAGTACTTC.

The J gene is TRBJ2-3, the V gene TRBV11-3, with D possibly TRBD1 on 5 matching bases. This CDR3 is built from 15 residues. Per germline, CDR1 SGHNT and CDR2 YENEEA. V was clipped by 1 base and J by 2 bases, with 10 bases between them. The CDR3 DNA sequence: TGTGCCAGCAGCTTAGGGGGCCCGAACACAGATACGCAGTATTTT. This translates into CASSLGGPNTDTQYF.

V usage is TRBV19 and J usage is TRBJ1-1, with D unresolved. This CDR3 region has 12 residues. Germline CDR1 and CDR2: LNHDA and SQIVND (reference sequence). V was cut by 8 bases and J by 2 bases, with 9 bases left in between. The DNA for the CDR3 is TGTGCCAGTGCTAGGAGCAACACTGAAGCTTTCTTT. It encodes CASARSNTEAFF.

The table lists this clone with a count of one. Other DNA sequences in the same sample also yield this CDR3. The CDR3 DNA sequence: TGTGCCAGCAGCTTGGGACATCTCTCTGGAAACACCATATATTTT. The encoded protein is CASSLGHLSGNTIYF. The chain recombines TRBV11-2 with TRBJ1-3, with D possibly being TRBD1 (6 bases). The CDR3 has 15 residues. The germline CDR1 and CDR2 sequences are SGHAT and FQNNGV. Trimming stripped 3 bases from V and 0 bases from J, with 9 bases between.

CDR3 sequence: CAWSRSGGMGNQPQHF. The DNA of the CDR3 is TGTGCCTGGAGTAGGAGTGGGGGGATGGGCAATCAGCCCCAGCATTTT. This chain connects TRBV30 to TRBJ1-5; a weak D match, TRBD1 (5 bases). V was clipped by 2 bases and J by 2 bases, with 16 bases between them. The CDR3 covers 16 residues. Germline V lookup: CDR1 GTSNPN, CDR2 SVGIG (reference sequence).